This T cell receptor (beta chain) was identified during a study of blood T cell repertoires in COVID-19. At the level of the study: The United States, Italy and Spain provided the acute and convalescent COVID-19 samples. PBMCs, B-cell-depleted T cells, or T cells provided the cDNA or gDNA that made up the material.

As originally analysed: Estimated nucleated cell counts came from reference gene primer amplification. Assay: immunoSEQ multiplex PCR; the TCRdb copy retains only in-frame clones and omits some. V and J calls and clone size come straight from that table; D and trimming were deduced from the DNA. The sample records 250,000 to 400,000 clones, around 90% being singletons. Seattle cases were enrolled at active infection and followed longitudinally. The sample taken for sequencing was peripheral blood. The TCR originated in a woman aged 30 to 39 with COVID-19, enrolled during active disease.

CDR3 coding DNA: TGCGCCAGCAGCTTGGCCGGTCAGGAGGCCGGGGAGCTGTTTTTT. Protein product: CASSLAGQEAGELFF. This chain connects TRBV5-1 to TRBJ2-2; TRBD2 is a possible D gene (5 bases). This CDR3 is 15 amino acids long. CDR1 and CDR2 from the germline V gene are SGHRS and YFSETQ. The V gene lost 0 bases and the J gene lost 6 bases, with 12 bases spanning the gap.